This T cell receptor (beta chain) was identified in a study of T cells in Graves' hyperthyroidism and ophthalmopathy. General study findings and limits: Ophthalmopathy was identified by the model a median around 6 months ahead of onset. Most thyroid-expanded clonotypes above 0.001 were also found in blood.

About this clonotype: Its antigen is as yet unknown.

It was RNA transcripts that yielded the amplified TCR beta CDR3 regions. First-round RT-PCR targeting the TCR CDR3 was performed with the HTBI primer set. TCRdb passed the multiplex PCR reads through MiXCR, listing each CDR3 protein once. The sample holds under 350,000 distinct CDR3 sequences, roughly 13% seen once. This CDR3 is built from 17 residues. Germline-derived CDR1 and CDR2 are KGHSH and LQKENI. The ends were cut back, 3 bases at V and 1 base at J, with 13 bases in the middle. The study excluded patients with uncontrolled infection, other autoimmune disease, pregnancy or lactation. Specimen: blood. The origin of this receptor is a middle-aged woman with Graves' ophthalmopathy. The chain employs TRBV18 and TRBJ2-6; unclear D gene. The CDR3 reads CASSPVRLSSGANVLTF. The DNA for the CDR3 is TGTGCCAGCTCACCGGTGAGGCTATCATCTGGGGCCAACGTCCTGACTTTC.